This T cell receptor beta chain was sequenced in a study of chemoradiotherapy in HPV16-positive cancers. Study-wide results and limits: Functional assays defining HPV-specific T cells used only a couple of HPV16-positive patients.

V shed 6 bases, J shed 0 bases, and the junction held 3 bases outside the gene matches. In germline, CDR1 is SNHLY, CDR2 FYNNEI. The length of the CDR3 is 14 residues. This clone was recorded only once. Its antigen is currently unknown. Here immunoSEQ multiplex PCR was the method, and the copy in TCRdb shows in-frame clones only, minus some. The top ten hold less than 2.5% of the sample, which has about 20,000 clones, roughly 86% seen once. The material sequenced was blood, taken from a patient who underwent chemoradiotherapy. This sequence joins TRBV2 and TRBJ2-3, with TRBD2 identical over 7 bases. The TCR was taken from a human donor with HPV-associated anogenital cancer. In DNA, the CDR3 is TGTGCCAGCAGGGGGGGGACTAGCACAGATACGCAGTATTTT. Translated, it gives CASRGGTSTDTQYF.